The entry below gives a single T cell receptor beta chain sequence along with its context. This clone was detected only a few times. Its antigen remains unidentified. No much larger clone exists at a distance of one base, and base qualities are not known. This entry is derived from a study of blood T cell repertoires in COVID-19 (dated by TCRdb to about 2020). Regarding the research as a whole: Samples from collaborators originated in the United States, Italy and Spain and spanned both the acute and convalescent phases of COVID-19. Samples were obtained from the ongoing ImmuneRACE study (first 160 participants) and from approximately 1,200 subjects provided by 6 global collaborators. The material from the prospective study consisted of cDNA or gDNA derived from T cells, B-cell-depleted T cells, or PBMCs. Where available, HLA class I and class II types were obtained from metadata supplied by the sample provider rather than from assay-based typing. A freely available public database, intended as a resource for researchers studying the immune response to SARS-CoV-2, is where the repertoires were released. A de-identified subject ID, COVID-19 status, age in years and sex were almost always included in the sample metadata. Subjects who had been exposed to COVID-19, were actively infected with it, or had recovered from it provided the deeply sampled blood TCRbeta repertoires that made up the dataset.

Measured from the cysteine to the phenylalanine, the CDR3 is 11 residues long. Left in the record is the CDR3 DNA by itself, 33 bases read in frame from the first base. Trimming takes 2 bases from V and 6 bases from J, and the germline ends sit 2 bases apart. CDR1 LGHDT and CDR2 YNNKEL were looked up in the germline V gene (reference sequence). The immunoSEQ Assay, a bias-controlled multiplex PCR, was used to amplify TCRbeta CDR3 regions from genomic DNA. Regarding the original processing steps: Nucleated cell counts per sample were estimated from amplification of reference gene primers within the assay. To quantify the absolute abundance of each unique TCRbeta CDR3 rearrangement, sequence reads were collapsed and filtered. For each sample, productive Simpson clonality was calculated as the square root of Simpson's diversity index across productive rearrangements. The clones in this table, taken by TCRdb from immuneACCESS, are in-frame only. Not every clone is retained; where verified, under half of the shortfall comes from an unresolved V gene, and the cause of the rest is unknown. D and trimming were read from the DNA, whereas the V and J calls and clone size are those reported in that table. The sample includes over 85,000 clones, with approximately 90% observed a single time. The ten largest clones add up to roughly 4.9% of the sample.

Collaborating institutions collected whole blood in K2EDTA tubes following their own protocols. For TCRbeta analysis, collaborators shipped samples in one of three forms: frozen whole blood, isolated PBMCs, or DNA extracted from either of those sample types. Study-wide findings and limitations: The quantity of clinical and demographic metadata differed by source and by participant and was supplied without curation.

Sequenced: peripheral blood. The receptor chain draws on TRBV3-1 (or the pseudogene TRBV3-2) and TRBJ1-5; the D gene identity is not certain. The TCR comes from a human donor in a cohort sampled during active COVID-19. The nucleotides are TGTGCCAGCAGCCAACTTCAGCCCCAGCATTTT. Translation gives CASSQLQPQHF.